This TCR beta chain was captured in a study of T-cell memory formation after mild COVID-19. Study observations and caveats: Researchers found some responding clones in pre-infection memory, a sign that cross-reactive memory joined.

Germline V gene data show CDR1 as DFQATT and CDR2 as SNEGSKA (reference sequence). The CDR3 covers 17 residues. V lost 5 bases to trimming and J lost 0 bases; unmatched junction nucleotides: 10. About this clonotype: Antigen specificity is unknown.

MiXCR, run by TCRdb on the 5' RACE reads, gives a single entry per CDR3 protein. The table shows some 340,000 distinct CDR3 sequences, with over 10% occurring only once. The chain uses TRBV20-1 and TRBJ2-2, with TRBD1 matching over 9 bases. Sequenced: PBMCs or a T cell subset sorted from them (not recorded which). This TCR was sampled from a man aged 18 to 30 who had mild COVID-19 (a few samples of this study predate the infection). Cell type and time point are not known. Here the CDR3 DNA reads TGCAGTGCTCCCCGGACAGGGGCCATTACGAACACCGGGGAGCTGTTTTTT. It codes for CSAPRTGAITNTGELFF.